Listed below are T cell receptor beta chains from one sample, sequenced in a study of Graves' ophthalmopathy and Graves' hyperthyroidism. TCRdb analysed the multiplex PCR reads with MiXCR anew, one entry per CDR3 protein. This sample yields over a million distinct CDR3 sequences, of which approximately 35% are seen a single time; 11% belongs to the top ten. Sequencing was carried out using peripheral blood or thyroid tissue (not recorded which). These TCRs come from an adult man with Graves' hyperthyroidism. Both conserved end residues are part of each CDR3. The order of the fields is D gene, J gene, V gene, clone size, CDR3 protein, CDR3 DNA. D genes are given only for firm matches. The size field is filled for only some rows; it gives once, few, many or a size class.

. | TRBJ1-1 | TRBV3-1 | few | CASSQEQGWTEAFF | TGTGCCAGCAGCCAGGAACAGGGTTGGACTGAAGCTTTCTTT
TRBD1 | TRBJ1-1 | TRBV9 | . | CASSPPGTGSEAFF | TGTGCCAGCAGCCCCCCAGGGACAGGGTCTGAAGCTTTCTTT
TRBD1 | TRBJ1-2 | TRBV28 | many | CASRERTGINYGYTF | TGTGCCAGCCGAGAAAGGACAGGGATCAACTATGGCTACACCTTC
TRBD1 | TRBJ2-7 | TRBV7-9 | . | CASSFMPGQGYEQYF | TGTGCCAGCAGCTTTATGCCGGGACAGGGCTACGAGCAGTACTTC
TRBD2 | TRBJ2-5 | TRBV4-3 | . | CASSQGRLAGQETQYF | TGCGCCAGCAGCCAAGGGCGACTAGCGGGGCAAGAGACCCAGTACTTC
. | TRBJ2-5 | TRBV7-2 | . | CASSPALGGETQYF | TGTGCCAGCAGCCCGGCTCTAGGCGGAGAGACCCAGTACTTC
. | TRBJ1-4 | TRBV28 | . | CASSLGSAGEEKLFF | TGTGCCAGCAGTTTAGGTTCGGCTGGGGAAGAAAAACTGTTTTTT
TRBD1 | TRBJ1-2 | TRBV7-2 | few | CASSGRTGGDYGYTF | TGTGCCAGCAGCGGTCGGACAGGGGGGGACTATGGCTACACCTTC
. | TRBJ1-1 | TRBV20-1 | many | CSARVSPGTEAFF | TGCAGTGCTAGAGTTAGTCCGGGGACTGAAGCTTTCTTT
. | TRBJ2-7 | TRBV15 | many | CATSRDPGLYEQYF | TGTGCCACCAGCAGAGATCCAGGGCTCTACGAGCAGTACTTC
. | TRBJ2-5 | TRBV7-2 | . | CASSYTYQMGGTQYF | TGTGCCAGCAGCTACACTTACCAAATGGGAGGGACCCAGTACTTC
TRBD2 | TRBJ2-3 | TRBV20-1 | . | CGYSGSRGDTQYF | TGCGGATATAGCGGGAGTAGGGGAGATACGCAGTATTTT
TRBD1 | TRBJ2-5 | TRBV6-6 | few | CASSYSTRGTTQYF | TGTGCCAGCAGTTACTCGACCAGGGGGACGACCCAGTACTTC
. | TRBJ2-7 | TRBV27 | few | CASSFDLGGAYEQYF | TGTGCCAGCAGTTTCGACCTTGGCGGAGCCTACGAGCAGTACTTC
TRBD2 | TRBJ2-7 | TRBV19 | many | CASSIGLAATYEQYF | TGTGCCAGTAGTATCGGACTAGCGGCTACCTACGAGCAGTACTTC
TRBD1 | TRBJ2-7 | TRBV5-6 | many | CASSRGTGFLQYF | TGTGCCAGCAGCCGCGGGACAGGCTTCTTGCAGTACTTC
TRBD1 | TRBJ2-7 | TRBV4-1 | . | CASSHSWDRDYEQYF | TGCGCCAGCAGCCATAGTTGGGACAGGGACTACGAGCAGTACTTC
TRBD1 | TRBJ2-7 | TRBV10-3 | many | CAISPDRGFHEQYF | TGTGCCATCAGCCCAGACAGGGGCTTCCACGAGCAGTACTTC
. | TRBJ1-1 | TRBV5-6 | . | CASSQPGRINTEAFF | TGTGCCAGCAGCCAGCCGGGACGGATTAACACTGAAGCTTTCTTT
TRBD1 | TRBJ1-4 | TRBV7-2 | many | CASSPGDREEEKLFF | TGTGCCAGCAGCCCAGGGGACAGGGAGGAGGAAAAACTGTTTTTT
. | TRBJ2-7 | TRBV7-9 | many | CASSLAVDDRTF | TGTGCCAGCAGCTTAGCGGTTGATGATAGAACCTTC
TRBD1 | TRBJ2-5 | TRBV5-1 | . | CASRKVQGTETQYF | TGTGCCAGCAGAAAAGTACAGGGGACAGAGACCCAGTACTTC
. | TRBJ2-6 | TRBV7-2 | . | CASSPGLPGANVLTF | TGTGCCAGCAGCCCTGGACTGCCTGGGGCCAACGTCCTGACTTTC
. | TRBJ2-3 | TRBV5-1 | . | CASSLSQGPDTQYF | TGCGCCAGCAGCTTGAGCCAGGGTCCAGATACGCAGTATTTT
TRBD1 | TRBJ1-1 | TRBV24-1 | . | CATRDGQGNTEAFF | TGTGCCACCAGAGACGGACAGGGAAACACTGAAGCTTTCTTT
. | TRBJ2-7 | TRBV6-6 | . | CASIPHGGNGYEQYF | TGTGCCAGCATCCCCCACGGCGGGAACGGCTACGAGCAGTACTTC
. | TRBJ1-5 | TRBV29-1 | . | CSVEGGTGTNQPQHF | TGCAGCGTTGAAGGCGGCACAGGGACGAATCAGCCCCAGCATTTT
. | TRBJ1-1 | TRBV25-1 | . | CASSLPQGGRTEAFF | TGTGCCAGCAGTTTACCCCAAGGAGGGAGGACTGAAGCTTTCTTT
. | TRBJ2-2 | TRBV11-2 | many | CASSLARRRGNTGELFF | TGTGCCAGCAGCTTAGCGCGGAGGCGGGGGAACACCGGGGAGCTGTTTTTT
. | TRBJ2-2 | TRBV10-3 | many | CAIKGDTNTGELFF | TGTGCCATCAAGGGGGACACGAACACCGGGGAGCTGTTTTTT
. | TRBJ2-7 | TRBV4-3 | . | CASSQDMSGQTYEQYF | TGCGCCAGCAGCCAAGATATGAGCGGCCAAACCTACGAGCAGTACTTC
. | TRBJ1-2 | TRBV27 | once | CASSTTGLGGYTF | TGTGCCAGCAGCACCACGGGCCTTGGCGGCTACACCTTC
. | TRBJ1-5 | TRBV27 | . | CASSYRAGGNQPQHF | TGTGCCAGCAGTTACCGGGCCGGGGGCAATCAGCCCCAGCATTTT
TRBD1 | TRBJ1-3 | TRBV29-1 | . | CSVAGDRSSGNTIYF | TGCAGCGTTGCAGGGGACAGGAGCTCTGGAAACACCATATATTTT
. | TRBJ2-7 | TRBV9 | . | CASSETSGDEQYF | TGTGCCAGCAGTGAAACCTCGGGGGACGAGCAGTACTTC
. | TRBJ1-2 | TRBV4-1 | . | CASSQTPGGANYGYTF | TGCGCCAGCAGCCAAACTCCGGGGGGAGCTAACTATGGCTACACCTTC
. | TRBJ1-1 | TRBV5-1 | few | CASQKWEGVLGTEAFF | TGCGCCAGCCAAAAGTGGGAGGGAGTTTTAGGCACTGAAGCTTTCTTT
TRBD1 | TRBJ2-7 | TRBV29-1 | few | CSIPGQGAEQYF | TGCAGCATCCCGGGACAGGGGGCCGAGCAGTACTTC
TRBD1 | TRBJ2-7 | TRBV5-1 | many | CASSLRDRGHEQYF | TGCGCCAGCAGCCTCCGGGACAGGGGCCACGAGCAGTACTTC
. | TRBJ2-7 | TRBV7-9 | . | CASSSATEQYF | TGTGCCAGCAGCTCCGCCACGGAGCAGTACTTC
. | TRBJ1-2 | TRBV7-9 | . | CASSLSGTDGGYTF | TGTGCCAGCAGCTTATCCGGGACGGATGGTGGCTACACCTTC
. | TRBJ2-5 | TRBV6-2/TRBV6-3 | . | CANSYSRETQYF | TGTGCCAACAGTTACTCGCGGGAGACCCAGTACTTC
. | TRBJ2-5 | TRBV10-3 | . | CACSPYRTEETQYF | TGTGCCTGCAGTCCCTACCGGACGGAAGAGACCCAGTACTTC
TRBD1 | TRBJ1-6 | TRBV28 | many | CASSPSRGLGSMDSPLHF | TGTGCCAGCAGCCCCTCCAGGGGGCTTGGAAGTATGGATTCACCCCTCCACTTT
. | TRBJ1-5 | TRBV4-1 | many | CASSLYSDQPQHF | TGCGCCAGCAGCCTCTACTCGGACCAGCCCCAGCATTTT
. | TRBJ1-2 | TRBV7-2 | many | CASSPSDTPSYGYTF | TGTGCCAGCAGCCCAAGTGACACTCCCTCCTATGGCTACACCTTC
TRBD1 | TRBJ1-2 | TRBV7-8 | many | CASSQLTGTGVYGYTF | TGTGCCAGCAGCCAGCTGACCGGGACAGGGGTCTATGGCTACACCTTC
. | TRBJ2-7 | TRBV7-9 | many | CASSSPGGQYEQYF | TGTGCCAGCAGCTCTCCGGGGGGCCAATACGAGCAGTACTTC
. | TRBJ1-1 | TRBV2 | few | CASMKWGSTEAFF | TGTGCCAGCATGAAGTGGGGATCGACTGAAGCTTTCTTT
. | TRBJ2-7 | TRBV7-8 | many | CASSLGQGLDEQYF | TGTGCCAGCAGCTTAGGCCAGGGATTGGACGAGCAGTACTTC
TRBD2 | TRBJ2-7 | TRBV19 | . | CASSRASGGDSSYEQYF | TGTGCCAGTAGTAGGGCTAGCGGGGGCGACAGCTCCTACGAGCAGTACTTC